This section outlines one TCR beta chain sequence together with its context. Its target is unknown. This sample was included in a study of cytomegalovirus exposure and HLA in healthy donors. General study results and limits: According to the study, 160 or so TCR beta chains were cytomegalovirus-associated. Among the CMV-associated chains, three were confirmed in vitro as specific for CMV antigens. In a later analysis, a missense DCLRE1C variant was linked to TCR beta V- and J-gene trimming. Later analysis indicated greater clonal expansion among HLA-associated TCR beta chains than among equally common other chains.

The CDR3 covers 15 residues. With 4 bases removed from V and 5 bases from J, the gap between germline ends came to 18 bases. Germline CDR1 reads SGHNT; CDR2 reads YYREEE (reference sequence). The PCR made use of 60 Vbeta and 13 Jbeta primers. TCRdb's table, derived via immunoSEQ multiplex PCR, lists solely in-frame clones and lacks some. Here the sample spans roughly 150,000 clones, over 60% being singletons. The material sequenced was PBMCs. The chain carries TRBV5-4 and TRBJ1-1; tentatively, D is TRBD1 (5 bases). The receptor's source is a woman between 35 and 50 years old in good health and CMV-seronegative. CDR3 region: CASSGPASRGTEAFF. DNA for the CDR3: TGTGCCAGCAGCGGCCCAGCCTCCCGGGGGACTGAAGCTTTCTTT.